This is a list of T cell receptor beta chains from one sample in a study of ipilimumab plus nivolumab after autologous stem cell transplantation. The assay was immunoSEQ multiplex PCR, and TCRdb's table has in-frame clones only and misses some. The repertoire includes 20,000 to 25,000 clones, around four fifths of them detected once, and about a fifth sits in the top ten. The specimen was PBMCs, collected in a trial of ipilimumab plus nivolumab as post-transplant consolidation. These receptors were obtained from a male donor with diffuse large B-cell lymphoma. Both conserved end residues are part of each CDR3. D genes are given only for firm matches. Expanded clones are given a class, and other clones once, few, many or no size at all.

NA	TRBV7-2	NA	TRBJ2-2	CASSLGRQGTNTGELFF	TGTGCCAGCAGCTTAGGGCGTCAGGGAACGAACACCGGGGAGCTGTTTTTT
NA	TRBV9	NA	TRBJ2-1	CASSVVPYNEQFF	TGTGCCAGCAGCGTAGTCCCATACAATGAGCAGTTCTTC
NA	TRBV10-3	NA	TRBJ1-1	CAISDRNTEAFF	TGTGCCATCAGTGATAGGAACACTGAAGCTTTCTTT
NA	TRBV7-3	NA	TRBJ1-5	CASSPGGNQPQHF	TGTGCCAGCAGCCCAGGGGGCAATCAGCCCCAGCATTTT
NA	TRBV27	NA	TRBJ2-7	CASSNGGGLYEQYF	TGTGCCAGCAGCAATGGGGGGGGGCTCTACGAGCAGTACTTC
NA	TRBV11-2	NA	TRBJ2-7	CASSLEVRGYEQYF	TGTGCCAGCAGCTTAGAGGTACGGGGCTACGAGCAGTACTTC
NA	TRBV7-2	NA	TRBJ2-5	CASSLTLTGTQYF	TGTGCCAGCAGCTTAACACTGACGGGGACCCAGTACTTC
TRBD2	TRBV7-2	NA	TRBJ2-5	CASSLILAGASATQYF	TGTGCCAGCAGCTTAATCCTAGCGGGGGCTAGCGCGACCCAGTACTTC
NA	TRBV27	few	TRBJ2-1	CASSPRSGGAIDLLNEQFF	TGTGCCAGCAGTCCGCGGTCGGGCGGTGCGATTGACCTGCTCAATGAGCAGTTCTTC
TRBD1	TRBV5-1	NA	TRBJ1-1	CASSLATGNMVTEAFF	TGCGCCAGCAGCTTGGCGACAGGGAATATGGTAACTGAAGCTTTCTTT
TRBD1	TRBV5-4	few	TRBJ1-6	CASSTGGPLHF	TGTGCCAGCAGCACAGGGGGACCCCTCCACTTT
NA	TRBV4-3	NA	TRBJ2-3	CASSQDAPRGLGDTQYF	TGCGCCAGCAGCCAAGATGCCCCCAGGGGATTAGGGGATACGCAGTATTTT
TRBD2	TRBV27	NA	TRBJ2-7	CASSLWRGAYEQYF	TGTGCCAGCAGCCTGTGGCGGGGGGCCTACGAGCAGTACTTC
NA	TRBV6-1	NA	TRBJ2-7	CASSQRRDLGEQYF	TGTGCCAGCAGTCAAAGGCGGGACCTTGGCGAGCAGTACTTC
TRBD2	TRBV10-3	NA	TRBJ2-3	CAISEGLAGGTDTQYF	TGTGCCATCAGTGAGGGACTAGCGGGGGGCACAGATACGCAGTATTTT
TRBD1	TRBV6-1	NA	TRBJ2-1	CASSEAGTGTYNEQFF	TGTGCCAGCAGTGAAGCGGGGACAGGGACCTACAATGAGCAGTTCTTC
NA	TRBV7-2	NA	TRBJ2-1	CASSEVGWEHNEQFF	TGTGCCAGCAGCGAAGTGGGGTGGGAACACAATGAGCAGTTCTTC
NA	TRBV11-2	NA	TRBJ2-7	CASSLDYHERQYF	TGTGCCAGCAGCTTAGATTATCATGAGCGGCAGTACTTC
TRBD1	TRBV4-3	NA	TRBJ1-1	CASSQVRQGTEAFF	TGCGCCAGCAGCCAAGTTCGACAGGGAACTGAAGCTTTCTTT
NA	TRBV7-6	NA	TRBJ1-5	CASSSDLDQPQHF	TGTGCCAGCAGCTCCGACTTGGATCAGCCCCAGCATTTT
NA	TRBV18	NA	TRBJ2-6	CASSPALTGLSGANVLTF	TGTGCCAGCTCACCGGCGCTTACAGGGCTCTCTGGGGCCAACGTCCTGACTTTC
NA	TRBV16	NA	TRBJ1-6	CASSQGRSANSPLHF	TGTGCCAGCAGCCAGGGGCGGAGTGCCAATTCACCCCTCCACTTT
NA	TRBV7-9	NA	TRBJ2-2	CASSLRDSGELFF	TGTGCCAGCAGCTTACGGGATTCCGGGGAGCTGTTTTTT
NA	TRBV19	medium-sized	TRBJ1-5	CASSIENSNQPQHF	TGTGCCAGTAGTATAGAGAATAGCAATCAGCCCCAGCATTTT